The 26 T cell receptor beta chains below come from one sample, sequenced in a study of T cells in Graves' hyperthyroidism and ophthalmopathy. RNA transcripts served as the template for amplifying TCR beta CDR3 regions. During a first-round RT-PCR of the TCR CDR3, the HTBI primer set was used. TCRdb passed the multiplex PCR reads through MiXCR, listing each CDR3 protein once. This sample has approximately 330,000 distinct CDR3 sequences, with around 20% found just once. The sample taken for sequencing was blood. Receptors originate from a woman aged 45-65 years with Graves' hyperthyroidism.

The sample holds many counts of this clonotype. The CDR3 coding sequence is TGTGCCAGCAGCTTCGGGACCGTACCCGTCAAGGAGCCCCAGCATTTT. This gives the protein CASSFGTVPVKEPQHF. The rearrangement joins TRBV7-9 to TRBJ1-5, with D perhaps TRBD1 (5 bases). The V and J ends lost 3 bases and 8 bases respectively, with 20 bases between them. The CDR3 has 16 amino acids. From germline, CDR1 is SEHNR and CDR2 FQNEAQ (reference sequence).

This clonotype came up a few times. The rearrangement joins TRBV19 to TRBJ2-5; 7 nucleotides line up with TRBD2. The CDR3 consists of 17 residues. The V and J ends lost 6 bases and 1 base, in that order; junction bases with no gene match: 14. In germline, CDR1 is LNHDA, CDR2 SQIVND (reference sequence). CDR3 loop: CASSWGGTGGSQETQYF. DNA for the CDR3: TGTGCCAGTAGCTGGGGGGGAACGGGCGGTTCCCAAGAGACCCAGTACTTC.

This clonotype was seen a handful of times. J is TRBJ2-3 and V is TRBV6-1, with 7 bases aligning to TRBD2. CDR3 size: 16 residues. Per the germline V gene, CDR1 is MNHNS and CDR2 is SASEGT. The V segment lost 2 bases and the J segment 0 bases; nucleotides outside the gene matches: 5. CDR3 in DNA: TGTGCCAGCAGTGAACTCGGGGGGTCTAGCACAGATACGCAGTATTTT. Its translation: CASSELGGSSTDTQYF.

This clonotype was counted once. The genes are TRBV2 and TRBJ2-7; weak D call: TRBD1 (5 bases). Germline V lookup: CDR1 SNHLY, CDR2 FYNNEI. CDR3 length equals 15 residues. Trimming removed 5 bases at V and 4 bases at J, with 18 bases between. In DNA form, the CDR3 reads TGTGCCAGCAGTCACGTGGTAAGGGGCGAATACGAGCAGTACTTC. Translated: CASSHVVRGEYEQYF.

This clonotype was seen at least ten times. V is TRBV5-1 and J is TRBJ2-1, with 9 bases matching TRBD1. In germline, CDR1 is SGHRS, CDR2 YFSETQ. The junction had 2 bases not matched to a gene; V was cut back by 3 bases and J by 4 bases. The CDR3 has 14 residues. CDR3 sequence reads: CASSWGQGYNEQFF. The CDR3 DNA follows: TGCGCCAGCAGCTGGGGACAGGGATACAATGAGCAGTTCTTC.

As to this clonotype: The junction departs from germline at one end; a sequencing error may be responsible. V and J are TRBV7-7 and TRBJ2-5; 9 bases fit TRBD2. The CDR3 sequence is 16 residues long. The germline V gene has CDR1 SSHAT and CDR2 FNYEAQ (reference sequence). CDR3 sequence reads: CASSLERRGGFETQYF. CDR3 DNA sequence: TGTGCTAGCAGCTTAGAACGGCGGGGGGGCTTTGAGACCCAGTACTTC.

This clonotype was detected a few times. V usage is TRBV4-1 and J usage is TRBJ2-2; D is uncertain. The CDR3 totals 14 residues. V shed 0 bases and J shed 4 bases, with 6 bases lying between them. CDR1 is MGHRA and CDR2 is YSYEKL in the germline V gene. This CDR3 reads CASSQDSGTGELFF. CDR3 nucleotide sequence: TGCGCCAGCAGCCAAGACTCGGGCACCGGGGAGCTGTTTTTT.

This clonotype has ten or more counts. This rearrangement joins TRBV2 to TRBJ2-2; TRBD1 matches 9 bases. The CDR3 sequence is 14 residues long. J gave up 3 bases and V 5 bases, and 1 base lay outside the gene matches. Per germline, CDR1 SNHLY and CDR2 FYNNEI. The CDR3 sequence: CASSRTGDTGELFF. Written as DNA, the CDR3 is TGTGCCAGCAGTCGGACAGGGGACACCGGGGAGCTGTTTTTT.

The sample holds many counts of this clonotype. CDR3 DNA: TGCAGTGCTAGAGATCCCGGGACTAGCGGGAGTTACGAGCAGTACTTC. Its translation is CSARDPGTSGSYEQYF. The chain links TRBV20-1 to TRBJ2-7, with 14 bases lining up with TRBD2. This CDR3 is built from 16 residues. CDR1 DFQATT and CDR2 SNEGSKA come from the germline V gene (reference sequence). V trimming: 0 bases; J trimming: 4 bases; junction bases outside the gene matches: 5.

In its sample, this clonotype was seen many times. The rearrangement joins TRBV6-2 or TRBV6-3 to TRBJ1-5; 7 nucleotides agree with TRBD1. The CDR3 length is 15 residues. Germline CDR1 MNHEY, CDR2 SVGEGT. The V segment lost 5 bases and the J segment 6 bases; nucleotides outside the gene matches: 10. The CDR3: CASSTTGAPSQPQHF. The CDR3 DNA is TGTGCCAGCAGTACTACAGGGGCCCCGAGTCAGCCCCAGCATTTT.

This clonotype was detected many times. The chain recombines TRBV2 with TRBJ1-3; no definite D call. V was trimmed by 4 bases and J by 3 bases, leaving 4 bases between them. CDR1 and CDR2 from the germline V gene are SNHLY and FYNNEI. The CDR3 is 12 residues long. The CDR3 loop is CASSGVGNTIYF. Here the CDR3 DNA reads TGTGCCAGCAGTGGTGTTGGAAACACCATATATTTT. The whole variable domain, filled in from reference TRBV2 and TRBJ1-3, reads EPEVTQTPSHQVTQMGQEVILRCVPISNHLYFYWYRQILGQKVEFLVSFYNNEISEKSEIFDDQFSVERPDGSNFTLKIRSTKLEDSAMYFCASSGVGNTIYFGEGSWLTVV.

As concerns this clonotype: Given a much more abundant clone one base away, this may be a read error. DNA of the CDR3: TGTGCCAGCCCGCGTGCCGAGGGGGTTAGAGCTTTCTTT. Residues: CASPRAEGVRAFF. V gene TRBV18 combines with J gene TRBJ1-1; tentative D call: TRBD1 (6 bases). CDR3 length equals 13 residues. The germline V gene encodes CDR1 KGHSH and CDR2 LQKENI. The V gene lost 8 bases and the J gene lost 10 bases, with 20 bases spanning the gap. Together with reference TRBV18 and TRBJ1-1, the CDR3 gives the full variable domain: NAGVMQNPRHLVRRRGQEARLRCSPMKGHSHVYWYRQLPEEGLKFMVYLQKENIIDESGMPKERFSAEFPKEGPSILRIQQVVRGDSAAYFCASPRAEGVRAFFGQGTRLTVV.

The chain carries TRBV18 and TRBJ1-4, with 7 bases aligning to TRBD1. Trimming at V came to 4 bases and at J to 0 bases, leaving 8 bases not matched to a gene. The CDR3 contains 17 residues. CDR1 and CDR2 from the germline V gene are KGHSH and LQKENI. The CDR3 DNA follows: TGTGCCAGCTCACAGATTCGACAGGGCCCAACTAATGAAAAACTGTTTTTT. This translates into CASSQIRQGPTNEKLFF.

This clonotype was recorded at least ten times. The chain recombines TRBV11-1 with TRBJ2-3, with 8 positions matching TRBD2. Trimming removed 7 bases from V and 0 bases from J; junction bases left unmatched: 6. Germline-derived CDR1 and CDR2 are SGHAT and FQDESV (reference sequence). CDR3 length: 15 residues. CDR3 in amino acids: CASIASGYSTDTQYF. The CDR3 DNA reads TGTGCCAGCATAGCTAGCGGGTATAGCACAGATACGCAGTATTTT.

The CDR3 DNA sequence: TGTGCCAGTAACCCCGGAGTGGCGGATACGCAGTATTTT. Its translation is CASNPGVADTQYF. This sequence joins TRBV19 and TRBJ2-3; D is uncertain. Germline assignment: CDR1 LNHDA and CDR2 SQIVND (reference sequence). CDR3 size: 13 residues. Trimming removed 7 bases at V and 6 bases at J, with 14 bases between.

The V gene is TRBV28, the J gene TRBJ2-7, with 8 nucleotides matching TRBD2. The V gene end was trimmed by 4 bases and the J gene end by 4 bases; junction bases not matched to a gene: 6. The CDR3 totals 14 residues. Germline V lookup: CDR1 MDHEN, CDR2 SYDVKM. The DNA of the CDR3 is TGTGCCAGCAGTTGGGGAGCGGGGGAGTACGAGCAGTACTTC. Translated, it gives CASSWGAGEYEQYF.

Points on this clonotype: A read error is possible here, since a much larger clone lies one base away. The V and J genes are TRBV11-3 and TRBJ1-1; no reliable D call. Trimming shortened V by 4 bases and J by 5 bases, and 5 bases separated the two germline ends. Germline CDR1 SGHNT, CDR2 YENEEA. This CDR3 region has 11 residues. In DNA form, the CDR3 reads TGTGCCAGCAGCTCCGAAACTGAAGCTTTCTTT. This translates into CASSSETEAFF.

This clonotype was picked up many times. The chain is built from TRBV28 and TRBJ1-5; no definite D call. The CDR3 sequence is 14 residues long. Trimming cost V 4 bases and J 4 bases, with 11 bases left between them. CDR1 is MDHEN and CDR2 is SYDVKM in the germline V gene. This CDR3 reads CASSSDGENQPQHF. CDR3 sequence (DNA): TGTGCCAGCAGTTCCGATGGGGAGAATCAGCCCCAGCATTTT.

This rearrangement joins TRBV28 to TRBJ2-7; a weak D match, TRBD1 (5 bases). Germline CDR1 is MDHEN and CDR2 is SYDVKM. The CDR3 is made up of 13 amino acids. V lost 8 bases and J lost 2, with 13 bases in between. CDR3 sequence (DNA): TGTGCCAGCGCGTGGGGCGGCGCCTACGAGCAGTACTTC. Protein product: CASAWGGAYEQYF.

This clonotype was found many times. V and J are TRBV7-8 and TRBJ2-1; 8 nucleotides match TRBD1. The CDR3 loop spans 15 amino acids. The trim removed 2 bases at V and 4 bases at J, leaving 4 bases unmatched. Germline V lookup: CDR1 SGHVS, CDR2 FQNEAQ. The DNA of the CDR3 is TGTGCCAGCAGCTTACTGGACAGGGTATACAATGAGCAGTTCTTC. Protein: CASSLLDRVYNEQFF.

This clonotype has at least ten counts. This chain connects TRBV12-3 or TRBV12-4 to TRBJ2-7; 9 bases line up with TRBD1. V trimming: 6 bases; J trimming: 0 bases; junction bases outside the gene matches: 3. This CDR3 has 14 residues. The CDR3 coding sequence is TGTGCCAGCAGGGGACAGGGACTCTCCTACGAGCAGTACTTC. Encoded protein: CASRGQGLSYEQYF.

Comments on this clonotype: The missing conserved phenylalanine or tryptophan at the end of this CDR3 makes a read error likely. The genes are TRBV2 and TRBJ1-5, with 8 bases fitting TRBD1. Germline V CDR1 and CDR2: SNHLY, FYNNEI. This CDR3 has 13 residues. With 4 bases clipped from V and 4 bases from J, the junction kept 0 bases outside the gene matches. CDR3 coding DNA: TGTGCCAGCAGTGGGACAGGGAATCAGCCCCAGCATCTT. It specifies CASSGTGNQPQHL.

This clonotype was seen once. The J gene is TRBJ1-4, the V gene TRBV9, with 9 bases fitting TRBD1. The CDR3 is 14 residues long. The V gene's germline CDR1 is SGDLS and CDR2 YYNGEE. J lost 5 bases, V lost 2 bases, and 1 base had no gene match. CDR3: CASSVTGGNEKLFF. The CDR3, as DNA: TGTGCCAGCAGCGTGACAGGGGGGAATGAAAAACTGTTTTTT. The variable domain in full, completed from reference TRBV9 and TRBJ1-4, reads DSGVTQTPKHLITATGQRVTLRCSPRSGDLSVYWYQQSLDQGLQFLIQYYNGEERAKGNILERFSAQQFPDLHSELNLSSLELGDSALYFCASSVTGGNEKLFFGSGTQLSVL.

This clonotype appeared many times. V is TRBV6-6 and J is TRBJ2-7; no reliable D call. The CDR3 is made up of 12 amino acids. The germline V and J ends were trimmed by 1 base and 7 bases, with 8 bases remaining between them. Germline V gene sequence: CDR1 MNHNY, CDR2 SVGAGI (reference sequence). The CDR3 sequence is CASSYWGSEQYF. Written as DNA, the CDR3 is TGTGCCAGCAGTTACTGGGGAAGTGAGCAGTACTTC.

In its sample, this clonotype was seen many times. The chain links TRBV20-1 to TRBJ2-7; D is perhaps TRBD2 (6 bases). Per germline, CDR1 DFQATT and CDR2 SNEGSKA (reference sequence). This CDR3 has 14 amino acids. V lost 3 bases and J lost 7, with 19 bases in between. In nucleotides, the CDR3 is TGCAGTGCTAGTTACGTTGTCAGGGCGGGGGAGCAGTACTTC. Its protein is CSASYVVRAGEQYF.

This clonotype has only a few counts. V gene TRBV9 combines with J gene TRBJ2-7; no firm D call. V was cut by 0 bases and J by 4 bases, with 8 bases left in between. This CDR3 has 13 amino acids. In germline, CDR1 is SGDLS, CDR2 YYNGEE. The CDR3 coding sequence is TGTGCCAGCAGCGTAGCCCCAGGATACGAGCAGTACTTC. It yields the protein CASSVAPGYEQYF.